This T cell receptor beta chain was captured by sequencing in a study of blood T cells in healthy people across ages. The CDR3 consists of 13 residues. Germline V gene data show CDR1 as ENHRY and CDR2 as SYGVKD. Comment on this clonotype: At one of its ends the junction is not consistent with the germline gene, which may arise from a read error.

The use of a sample-barcoded 5' primer and a J-beta primer mix characterized a second PCR of about 6 to 12 cycles. TCRdb analysed the 5' RACE reads with MiXCR anew, one entry per CDR3 protein. The data show some 1.5 million distinct CDR3 sequences, about 42% seen once. This receptor was taken from a woman aged 18-35 years in good health. The chain combines TRBV10-3 with TRBJ1-2, with D maybe TRBD1 (5 bases). The sequenced material came from blood. The CDR3 DNA is TGTGCCACGGTCAGGGATCGGGACTATGGCCACACCTTC. Translating it yields CATVRDRDYGHTF.